One sample yielded the 7 T cell receptor beta chains listed below, sequenced in a study of cytomegalovirus exposure and HLA in healthy donors. The PCR had 60 Vbeta and 13 Jbeta primers. Only in-frame clones appear in the TCRdb table, and some are missing; sequencing was by immunoSEQ multiplex PCR. The sample table sets out 100,000 or so clones. The sample consisted of PBMCs. These receptors originate from a middle-aged man in good health and CMV-seronegative.

This chain links TRBV6-1 with TRBJ1-5, with a possible D match to TRBD1 (6 bases). The CDR3 totals 15 residues. V was trimmed by 8 bases and J by 3 bases, leaving 17 bases between them. Germline CDR1 MNHNS, CDR2 SASEGT. The CDR3 region is CASRPPGGANQPQHF. DNA of the CDR3: TGTGCCAGCCGACCTCCGGGGGGGGCCAATCAGCCCCAGCATTTT.

The chain employs TRBV18 and TRBJ2-7; D gene unclear. The germline V and J ends were trimmed by 2 bases and 6 bases, with 14 bases remaining between them. There are 14 residues in the CDR3. Per the germline V gene, CDR1 is KGHSH and CDR2 is LQKENI. Here the CDR3 reads CASSPTQLNPEQYF. CDR3 coding DNA: TGTGCCAGCTCACCAACACAGTTGAATCCCGAGCAGTACTTC.

The genes are TRBV27 and TRBJ2-5; possible D gene TRBD2, 5 bases. Per the germline V gene, CDR1 is MNHEY and CDR2 is SMNVEV (reference sequence). V lost 4 bases, J lost 1 base, and 10 bases lay in between. The length of the CDR3 is 14 residues. The CDR3 coding sequence is TGTGCCAGCAGTTCGGCGGGCTTCCAAGAGACCCAGTACTTC. This codes for CASSSAGFQETQYF.

The chain recombines TRBV29-1 with TRBJ2-3; the D gene is possibly TRBD1 (6 bases). With 3 bases removed from V and 1 base from J, the gap between germline ends came to 11 bases. Germline CDR1 is SQVTM and CDR2 is ANQGSEA. CDR3 size: 14 residues. DNA for the CDR3: TGCAGCGTTGAGGGGGCGGGCGGCACAGATACGCAGTATTTT. Protein: CSVEGAGGTDTQYF.

The V gene is TRBV7-8, the J gene TRBJ2-3; perhaps TRBD2 as D (6 bases). The germline V gene has CDR1 SGHVS and CDR2 FQNEAQ. The germline V and J ends were trimmed by 5 bases and 4 bases, with 19 bases remaining between them. The CDR3 extends over 16 amino acids. CDR3 DNA: TGTGCCAGCAGCCGTTGGGGGGAGAGGAACCCAGATACGCAGTATTTT. Its protein product is CASSRWGERNPDTQYF.

The chain has TRBV19 and TRBJ1-2; TRBD1 matches 9 bases. With V trimmed by 5 bases and J by 0 bases, 4 bases remained unmatched. The CDR3 extends over 15 amino acids. Germline V gene lookup returns CDR1 LNHDA and CDR2 SQIVND (reference sequence). The CDR3 here is CASSVQGASNYGYTF. Written as DNA, the CDR3 is TGTGCCAGTAGTGTACAGGGGGCGTCTAACTATGGCTACACCTTC.

This chain joins TRBV2 and TRBJ1-2; tentative D call: TRBD1 (6 bases). The CDR3 contains 14 residues. The V end lost 9 bases, the J end lost 1 base, and 15 bases lay between the germline ends. The germline gives CDR1 SNHLY, CDR2 FYNNEI. CDR3 sequence (DNA): TGTGCCAGAACGGACAGTCCTTTTAACTATGGCTACACCTTC. It codes for CARTDSPFNYGYTF.